This passage covers 11 T cell receptor beta chains from one sample sequenced in a study of T cells in Graves' hyperthyroidism and ophthalmopathy. Regions amplified from RNA transcripts were the TCR beta CDR3 regions. The TCR CDR3 was amplified in a first-round RT-PCR using the HTBI primer set. MiXCR, run by TCRdb on the multiplex PCR reads, gives a single entry per CDR3 protein. Among hundreds of thousands of distinct CDR3 sequences, roughly 46% were seen once, and the ten largest hold less than 9%. The sequenced sample was peripheral blood or thyroid tissue (not recorded which). These TCRs come from an adult man with Graves' disease, either hyperthyroidism or ophthalmopathy (not recorded which).

This rearrangement joins TRBV6-5 to TRBJ1-2, with D perhaps matching TRBD1 (5 bases). Per the germline V gene, CDR1 is MNHEY and CDR2 is SVGAGI. V was shortened by 1 base and J by 6 bases, with 9 bases between the two germline ends. This CDR3 spans 13 amino acids. In nucleotides, the CDR3 is TGTGCCAGCAGTTACTTTGGGGACGATGGCTACACCTTC. Protein sequence: CASSYFGDDGYTF.

The chain is built from TRBV5-4 and TRBJ1-4, with D possibly matching TRBD1 (5 bases). Trimming removed 0 bases at V and 4 bases at J, with 19 bases between. From germline, CDR1 is SGHNT and CDR2 YYREEE (reference sequence). The CDR3 has 18 residues. CDR3 in DNA: TGTGCCAGCAGCTTGGTGTCGCGGGCACGGGGCGGTAATGAAAAACTGTTTTTT. Its protein is CASSLVSRARGGNEKLFF.

This clonotype was seen at least ten times. V is TRBV7-9 and J is TRBJ2-5; no reliable D call. CDR3 length equals 14 residues. Germline-derived CDR1 and CDR2 are SEHNR and FQNEAQ (reference sequence). The V gene lost 1 base and the J gene lost 0 bases, with 6 bases spanning the gap. The CDR3 sequence is CASSLGAYQETQYF. The CDR3 DNA sequence: TGTGCCAGCAGCTTAGGGGCGTACCAAGAGACCCAGTACTTC.

This clonotype turned up a few times. V is TRBV7-3 and J is TRBJ2-5; weak D call: TRBD2 (6 bases). V was cut by 1 base and J by 2 bases, with 11 bases left in between. Germline V gene data show CDR1 as SGHTA and CDR2 as FQGTGA. The CDR3 totals 15 residues. The CDR3 DNA is TGTGCCAGCAGCTTAAGTGGGGCGGGGCAAGAGACCCAGTACTTC. Protein sequence: CASSLSGAGQETQYF. The full variable domain, in which reference TRBV7-3 and TRBJ2-5 provide the parts outside the CDR3, is GAGVSQTPSNKVTEKGKYVELRCDPISGHTALYWYRQSLGQGPEFLIYFQGTGAADDSGLPNDRFFAVRPEGSVSTLKIQRTERGDSAVYLCASSLSGAGQETQYFGPGTRLLVL.

The V and J genes are TRBV10-3 and TRBJ2-7; TRBD1 aligns across 8 bases. With 2 bases clipped from V and 2 bases from J, the junction kept 2 bases outside the gene matches. In germline, CDR1 is ENHRY, CDR2 SYGVKD. CDR3 length: 14 amino acids. DNA for the CDR3: TGTGCCATCAGTGAGGACAGGGGAACCTACGAGCAGTACTTC. This encodes CAISEDRGTYEQYF.

The chain has TRBV2 and TRBJ1-1, with TRBD1 matching over 7 bases. Trimming at V came to 3 bases and at J to 4 bases, leaving 5 bases not matched to a gene. The CDR3 sequence is 14 residues long. Germline loops: CDR1 SNHLY, CDR2 FYNNEI. The CDR3 bases are TGTGCCAGCAGTGACTGGGACAGCACCACTGAAGCTTTCTTT. As protein: CASSDWDSTTEAFF.

This clonotype was observed a few times. CDR3 sequence reads: CASRMGVGNQPQHF. The CDR3 DNA is TGTGCCAGCAGGATGGGGGTCGGCAATCAGCCCCAGCATTTT. V is TRBV2 and J is TRBJ1-5, with D perhaps TRBD1 (5 bases). CDR3 length equals 14 residues. Germline assignment: CDR1 SNHLY and CDR2 FYNNEI. The V and J ends lost 6 bases and 2 bases respectively, with 11 bases between them.

On this clonotype: One base away lies a much larger clone, so this may be a sequencing read error. Without the conserved terminal phenylalanine or tryptophan, this CDR3 likely stems from a read error. The genes are TRBV2 and TRBJ2-7, with 11 bases lining up with TRBD2. Unmatched junction bases numbered 3, after V lost 5 bases and J lost 0 bases. The CDR3 length is 15 residues. CDR1 SNHLY and CDR2 FYNNEI come from the germline V gene. CDR3 residues: CASSLTSGASYEQYL. CDR3 DNA: TGTGCCAGCAGTCTGACTAGCGGGGCCTCCTACGAGCAGTACCTC.

This clonotype showed up just a few times. This chain uses TRBV7-9 with TRBJ2-7; a possible D gene is TRBD2 (5 bases). Trimming cost V 2 bases and J 6 bases, with 14 bases left between them. The germline V gene has CDR1 SEHNR and CDR2 FQNEAQ (reference sequence). This CDR3 is built from 14 residues. CDR3 protein: CASSLRVGNSEQYF. The CDR3 DNA reads as TGTGCCAGCAGCTTACGTGTCGGGAATAGCGAGCAGTACTTC.

V is TRBV2 and J is TRBJ1-4, with 10 bases fitting TRBD1. Trimming at V came to 6 bases and at J to 6 bases, leaving 10 bases not matched to a gene. From germline, CDR1 is SNHLY and CDR2 FYNNEI. The CDR3 is 16 residues long. The CDR3 reads CASSPGTGDGYEKLFF. Here the CDR3 DNA reads TGTGCCAGCAGCCCCGGGACAGGGGATGGCTATGAAAAACTGTTTTTT.

This clonotype has at least ten counts. The chain employs TRBV6-1 and TRBJ2-7, with a weak D call TRBD1 (5 bases). Germline V CDR1 and CDR2: MNHNS, SASEGT. Trimming took off 5 bases at V and 5 bases at J, with 10 bases between the two ends. The CDR3 spans 12 residues. The CDR3 is CASSTQGDEQYF. In nucleotides, the CDR3 is TGTGCCAGCAGTACCCAGGGTGACGAGCAGTACTTC.